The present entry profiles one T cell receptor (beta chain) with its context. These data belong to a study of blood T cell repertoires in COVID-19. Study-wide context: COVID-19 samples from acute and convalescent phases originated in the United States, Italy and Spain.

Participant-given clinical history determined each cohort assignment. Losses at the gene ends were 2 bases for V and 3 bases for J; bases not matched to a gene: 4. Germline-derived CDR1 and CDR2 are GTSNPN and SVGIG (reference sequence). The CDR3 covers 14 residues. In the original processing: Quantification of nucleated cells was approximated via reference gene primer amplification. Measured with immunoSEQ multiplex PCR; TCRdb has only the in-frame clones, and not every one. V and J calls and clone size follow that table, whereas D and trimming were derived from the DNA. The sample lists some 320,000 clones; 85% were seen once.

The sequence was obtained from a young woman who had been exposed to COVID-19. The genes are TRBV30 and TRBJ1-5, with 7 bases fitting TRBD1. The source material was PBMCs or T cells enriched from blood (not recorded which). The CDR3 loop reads CAWSNTGDNQPQHF. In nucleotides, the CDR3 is TGTGCCTGGAGTAACACAGGGGACAATCAGCCCCAGCATTTT.